The rows below give T cell receptor beta chains drawn from one sample of a study of tumor-infiltrating lymphocytes in localized non-small cell lung cancer. Data came from immunoSEQ multiplex PCR; TCRdb stores just in-frame clones and leaves some out. The repertoire holds around 12,000 clones, with nearly 85% as singletons. The sequencing sample was made of uninvolved lung tissue not adjacent to the tumor. Receptors were obtained from a human donor with non-small cell lung cancer. Each CDR3 is given with its conserved first and last residue. D genes are given only for firm matches. Size values are once, few and many counts, or a class for expanded clones, and some rows have none.

abundance	d_gene	v_gene	j_gene	CDR3aa	CDR3nt
few	-	TRBV4-1	TRBJ2-7	CASSQDRSSYYEQYF	TGCGCCAGCAGCCAAGATCGGTCTAGCTACTACGAGCAGTACTTC
-	TRBD2	TRBV6-5	TRBJ2-7	CASSLIAGGLYEQYF	TGTGCCAGCAGCCTTATAGCGGGGGGCCTCTACGAGCAGTACTTC
-	TRBD1	TRBV18	TRBJ1-2	CASSLTGQANYGYTF	TGTGCCAGCTCCCTAACGGGACAGGCGAACTATGGCTACACCTTC
-	-	TRBV5-1	TRBJ1-2	CASSSLDGGVNYGYTF	TGCGCCAGCAGCTCATTGGACGGAGGAGTTAACTATGGCTACACCTTC
-	-	TRBV9	TRBJ2-1	CASSARRNLNNEQFF	TGTGCCAGCAGCGCCCGGAGGAACCTTAACAATGAGCAGTTCTTC
once	TRBD1	TRBV15	TRBJ1-6	CATSRTGTGNSPLHF	TGTGCCACCAGCAGGACAGGGACCGGTAATTCACCCCTCCACTTT
-	TRBD2	TRBV9	TRBJ2-3	CASSVGTSGASTDTQYF	TGTGCCAGCAGCGTAGGGACTAGCGGGGCTAGCACAGATACGCAGTATTTT
-	TRBD1	TRBV6-5	TRBJ2-3	CASRQQGASTDTQYF	TGTGCCAGCAGGCAACAGGGGGCCAGCACAGATACGCAGTATTTT
-	-	TRBV6-4	TRBJ2-1	CASSERNLYNEQFF	TGTGCCAGCAGTGAGCGAAACCTCTACAATGAGCAGTTCTTC
-	-	TRBV11-3	TRBJ1-6	CASSLDHLAGSPLHF	TGTGCCAGCAGCTTAGATCACCTAGCAGGGTCACCCCTCCACTTT
-	-	TRBV4-1	TRBJ1-1	CASSQAVLGNTEAFF	TGCGCCAGCAGCCAAGCAGTTTTGGGGAACACTGAAGCTTTCTTT
-	-	TRBV29-1	TRBJ2-5	CSVAEQEETQYF	TGCAGCGTTGCCGAACAAGAAGAGACCCAGTACTTC
-	-	TRBV5-6	TRBJ2-5	CASSRRQTQETQYF	TGTGCCAGCAGTCGAAGACAGACTCAAGAGACCCAGTACTTC
-	-	TRBV2	TRBJ1-5	CASSGGSAKNQPQHF	TGTGCCAGCAGCGGGGGAAGTGCTAAAAATCAGCCCCAGCATTTT
-	-	TRBV6-5	TRBJ1-4	CASSYFLGRNEKLFF	TGTGCCAGCAGTTACTTCTTAGGGCGAAATGAAAAACTGTTTTTT
-	TRBD1	TRBV5-1	TRBJ1-5	CASSLTPGTESNQPQHF	TGCGCCAGCAGCTTAACTCCAGGGACAGAGAGCAATCAGCCCCAGCATTTT
-	-	TRBV29-1	TRBJ2-3	CSVEMLALYTDTQYF	TGCAGCGTTGAAATGCTAGCGCTGTACACAGATACGCAGTATTTT
-	TRBD1	TRBV10-3	TRBJ1-2	CAISQGQGVEGYTF	TGTGCCATCAGCCAGGGACAGGGGGTGGAAGGCTACACCTTC
-	TRBD1	TRBV15	TRBJ2-7	CATSREPGGTYEQYF	TGTGCCACCAGCAGAGAGCCAGGGGGCACCTACGAGCAGTACTTC
-	-	TRBV5-1	TRBJ2-1	CASSALGGLEQFF	TGCGCCAGCAGCGCCCTAGGGGGGCTTGAGCAGTTCTTC
-	-	TRBV19	TRBJ2-7	CASSTRQNEQYF	TGTGCCAGTAGTACCAGACAGAATGAGCAGTACTTC
-	-	TRBV11-2	TRBJ2-7	CASSPSIDTIHEQYF	TGTGCCAGCAGCCCATCGATTGATACAATCCACGAGCAGTACTTC
-	TRBD1	TRBV7-6	TRBJ1-5	CASSLRSDRGTKRNQPQHF	TGTGCCAGCAGCTTACGATCGGACAGGGGGACAAAACGAAATCAGCCCCAGCATTTT
-	-	TRBV7-2	TRBJ1-1	CASSLVNTEAFF	TGTGCCAGCAGCTTAGTGAACACTGAAGCTTTCTTT
-	-	TRBV7-7	TRBJ2-2	CASSPAGGELFF	TGTGCCAGCAGCCCGGCGGGCGGGGAGCTGTTTTTT
-	TRBD2	TRBV6-1	TRBJ2-7	CASRDLAGGTYEQYF	TGTGCCAGCAGGGATCTAGCGGGGGGGACCTACGAGCAGTACTTC
-	-	TRBV5-1	TRBJ1-1	CASRDQTGAEAFF	TGCGCCAGCAGAGACCAAACCGGAGCTGAAGCTTTCTTT
-	TRBD2	TRBV9	TRBJ2-2	CASSGRLAGGSNTGELFF	TGTGCCAGCAGCGGACGACTAGCGGGGGGTTCGAACACCGGGGAGCTGTTTTTT
-	-	TRBV10-1	TRBJ2-3	CASSESTATDTQYF	TGCGCCAGCAGTGAATCCACGGCCACAGATACGCAGTATTTT
-	-	TRBV6-5	TRBJ1-1	CASSPRSRVTEAFF	TGTGCCAGCAGTCCTCGAAGCAGGGTGACTGAAGCTTTCTTT
once	-	TRBV10-2	TRBJ2-4	CASSEAFVAKNIQYF	TGCGCCAGCAGTGAGGCATTCGTAGCCAAAAACATTCAGTACTTC
-	TRBD1	TRBV5-4	TRBJ1-1	CASSNDPGQAVDTEAFF	TGTGCCAGCAGCAACGACCCGGGACAGGCGGTAGACACTGAAGCTTTCTTT
-	TRBD1	TRBV7-2	TRBJ2-3	CASSLGQGARYTQYF	TGTGCCAGCAGCTTAGGTCAGGGGGCGCGGTATACGCAGTATTTT
-	-	TRBV30	TRBJ2-7	CAWKTGGPYEQYF	TGTGCCTGGAAGACTGGCGGACCTTACGAGCAGTACTTC
-	-	TRBV6-5	TRBJ1-1	CASRKVTGNTEAFF	TGTGCCAGCAGAAAAGTGACAGGGAACACTGAAGCTTTCTTT
few	-	TRBV5-6	TRBJ2-3	CASSRRQQTDTQYF	TGTGCCAGCAGCCGAAGACAGCAAACAGATACGCAGTATTTT
-	TRBD1	TRBV7-2	TRBJ2-1	CASSLGQGANEQFF	TGTGCCAGCAGCTTAGGGCAGGGGGCCAATGAGCAGTTCTTC
-	-	TRBV9	TRBJ2-1	CASSVGTTSYNEQFF	TGTGCCAGCAGCGTAGGCACTACGTCCTACAATGAGCAGTTCTTC
-	TRBD2	TRBV7-2	TRBJ2-5	CASSLGGGLGSETQYF	TGTGCCAGCAGCTTGGGGGGGGGACTAGGCTCGGAGACCCAGTACTTC